These 12 T cell receptor beta chains came from one sample sequenced in a study of blood T cells in healthy people across ages. A second roughly 7 to 11 cycle PCR used barcoded and J-beta primers. TCRdb reanalysed the 5' RACE reads using MiXCR and keeps one entry per CDR3 protein. Of fewer than 2,000,000 distinct CDR3 sequences in the sample, almost 35% were seen once. The sequenced sample was blood. These receptors were taken from a woman in her 30s in good health.

Points on this clonotype: A read error may account for a junction end that differs from germline. This sequence joins TRBV12-3 or TRBV12-4 and TRBJ1-1, with no clear D. CDR3 length: 13 residues. This CDR3 reads CASIAAGNTETFF. The DNA for the CDR3 is TGTGCCAGCATCGCAGCGGGGAACACTGAAACTTTCTTT.

This clonotype was found a few times. The V call is TRBV13, the J call TRBJ2-7; the match to TRBD1 covers 9 bases. The CDR3 is 16 residues long. J lost 3 bases, V lost 0 bases, and 6 bases had no gene match. Germline CDR1 reads PRHDT; CDR2 reads FYEKMQ (reference sequence). As DNA, the CDR3 is TGTGCCAGCAGCTTAGGCCAGGGACAGGGTTTCTACGAGCAGTACTTC. This sequence encodes CASSLGQGQGFYEQYF.

This clonotype was detected many times. The rearrangement joins TRBV6-6 to TRBJ2-5; D gene ambiguous. V lost 5 bases, J lost 7 bases, and 8 bases lay in between. The CDR3 has 11 residues. Germline V CDR1 and CDR2: MNHNY, SVGAGI (reference sequence). DNA for the CDR3: TGTGCCAGCAGTCCGTCTGTGACCCAGTACTTC. Protein: CASSPSVTQYF.

The V gene is TRBV30, the J gene TRBJ2-7, with D unclear. V lost 2 bases and J lost 2, with 10 bases in between. The CDR3 runs to 13 residues. Germline loops: CDR1 GTSNPN, CDR2 SVGIG (reference sequence). CDR3 sequence reads: CAWSLGITYEQYF. CDR3 nucleotide sequence: TGTGCCTGGAGTTTGGGGATAACCTACGAGCAGTACTTC.

This clonotype occurred a few times. The gene calls are TRBV20-1 and TRBJ2-1; D is unresolved. Germline V CDR1 and CDR2: DFQATT, SNEGSKA (reference sequence). This CDR3 is built from 13 residues. The ends were cut back, 6 bases at V and 1 base at J, with 10 bases in the middle. In DNA form, the CDR3 reads TGCAGTGCCGCCAGCGAGTCCTACAATGAGCAGTTCTTC. Amino acids: CSAASESYNEQFF.

This clonotype was detected only a few times. DNA for the CDR3: TGCAGTGCCAGGGGGACGACAGGGTTCGAGCAGTACTTC. Protein sequence: CSARGTTGFEQYF. This chain joins TRBV20-1 and TRBJ2-5; TRBD1 agrees at 7 bases. The end of the DNA fits TRBJ2-7 better, so the J call may be wrong. This CDR3 contains 13 residues. Looked up from germline, CDR1 is DFQATT and CDR2 is SNEGSKA (reference sequence).

This clonotype has more than one count but fewer than ten. The chain employs TRBV20-1 and TRBJ2-5, with D tentatively TRBD2 (6 bases). V lost 3 bases to trimming and J lost 9 bases, with 20 bases between them. The CDR3 runs to 14 residues. CDR1 and CDR2 (germline): DFQATT, SNEGSKA (reference sequence). The CDR3 sequence is CSARPLAYLPAQYF. In DNA form, the CDR3 reads TGCAGTGCTAGGCCTCTAGCGTACCTCCCGGCCCAGTACTTC.

This clonotype came up a few times. CDR3 nucleotides: TGTGCCAGCAGCCCGCTAGGGGATGAGACCCAGTACTTC. Its protein product is CASSPLGDETQYF. The rearrangement uses TRBV27 and TRBJ2-5, with a weak D call TRBD1 (5 bases). The CDR3 is 13 amino acids. With 6 bases removed from V and 5 bases from J, the gap between germline ends came to 13 bases. From germline, CDR1 is MNHEY and CDR2 SMNVEV (reference sequence).

This chain uses TRBV4-2 with TRBJ2-3; 7 positions agree with TRBD2. Germline loops: CDR1 LGHNA, CDR2 YNFKEQ. The CDR3 is 18 residues long. V was clipped by 0 bases and J by 0 bases; unmatched bases: 9. In DNA, the CDR3 is TGTGCCAGCAGCCAAGATTTGATAGCGGGCCGTAGCACAGATACGCAGTATTTT. Translating it yields CASSQDLIAGRSTDTQYF.

This clonotype was counted a single time. V and J are TRBV20-1 and TRBJ2-7, with 9 bases aligning to TRBD1. The germline gives CDR1 DFQATT, CDR2 SNEGSKA (reference sequence). The V segment lost 0 bases and the J segment 6 bases; nucleotides outside the gene matches: 9. This CDR3 region has 15 residues. This chain's CDR3 is CSAREYGTGPSEQYF. CDR3 DNA: TGCAGTGCTAGAGAATACGGGACAGGGCCATCCGAGCAGTACTTC.

The chain combines TRBV5-1 with TRBJ1-1, with D unclear. CDR1 and CDR2 from the germline V gene are SGHRS and YFSETQ. This CDR3 is 15 amino acids long. Deletions cut 0 bases from V and 4 bases from J, with 13 bases between. The CDR3 nucleotides are TGCGCCAGCAGCTTGGACGGACTGCTGTCCACTGAAGCTTTCTTT. This sequence encodes CASSLDGLLSTEAFF.

The chain uses TRBV5-5 and TRBJ1-1; D is unclear. Trimming shortened V by 4 bases and J by 3 bases, and 13 bases separated the two germline ends. This CDR3 contains 14 residues. CDR1 is SGHKS, CDR2 YYEKEE, per germline (reference sequence). The CDR3 spells CASSVGMTDTEAFF. CDR3 in DNA: TGTGCCAGCAGCGTCGGGATGACGGACACTGAAGCTTTCTTT. The full variable domain, with the rest looked up from reference TRBV5-5 and TRBJ1-1, is DAGVTQSPTHLIKTRGQQVTLRCSPISGHKSVSWYQQVLGQGPQFIFQYYEKEERGRGNFPDRFSARQFPNYSSELNVNALLLGDSALYLCASSVGMTDTEAFFGQGTRLTVV.